The entry below describes one T cell receptor (beta chain). There is no known antigen for this receptor. There are no base qualities to consult, and no much larger clone falls within one base. The V end loses 3 bases and the J end loses 7 bases, and a stretch of 6 bases separates them. Taken from the germline V gene, the CDR1 and CDR2 loops are SNHLY and FYNNEI. Spanning cysteine to phenylalanine, the CDR3 consists of 11 amino acids. Of the read, only the CDR3 DNA is kept; its 33 bases are in frame from base 1. Sequenced on an Illumina HiSeq 1500. Clones were called with MiXCR by TCRdb after fastp trimmed the public reads at Q25, and only in-frame beta chains were retained. Rows matching on CDR3 protein sequence are summarized as one entry with the most common DNA and genes. The sample records fewer than 550,000 distinct CDR3 sequences, roughly 10% of which are singletons. The ten biggest clones cover roughly 10% of the sample.

The source of the sample is a study of T cell repertoires in cytomegalovirus infection (dated by TCRdb to the late 2010s). Context from the whole study: Donor HLA type was relevant to the analysis, as public TCR beta signatures indicated carriage of CMV infection together with the matching HLA type.

The research as a whole found: The ex vivo response was dominated by HLA-C-restricted CMV-specific TCR beta clonotypes, which also provided the single most frequent clonotype in two of eight donors. In both this cohort and an independent cohort of 300 to 450 donors, the cumulative frequency of public TCR beta family members distinguished carriers of CMV infection plus the relevant HLA type.

The source material was PBMCs. The V and J genes are TRBV2 and TRBJ1-1, and TRBD1 may be the D gene, going by 5 matching bases. This receptor was taken from a human donor in good health (CMV status not recorded). Some clones in this sample may be carry-over from other donors' samples. The DNA reads as follows: TGTGCCAGCAGTGAGGACATTGAAGCTTTCTTT. Protein translation: CASSEDIEAFF. With the portions outside the CDR3 filled from the reference TRBV2 and TRBJ1-1 genes, the complete variable region becomes EPEVTQTPSHQVTQMGQEVILRCVPISNHLYFYWYRQILGQKVEFLVSFYNNEISEKSEIFDDQFSVERPDGSNFTLKIRSTKLEDSAMYFCASSEDIEAFFGQGTRLTVV.